The 9 T cell receptor beta chains in this list originate from one sample, sequenced in a study of OX40 agonist ivuxolimab in advanced cancers. Library creation used the immunoSEQ multiplex PCR assay. Held by TCRdb, this immuneACCESS table contains in-frame sequences only and omits some clones. Under half of the omission traces to an unresolved V gene where checked; the cause of the rest is unknown. This sample is represented by 40,000 to 50,000 clones; 89% of them were singletons. Roughly 0.53% of the sample comes from the top ten. Sequencing was performed on CD4+ or CD8+ T cells sorted from blood, taken in a trial of the OX40 agonist ivuxolimab. Receptors originate from an adult with an advanced solid tumor such as melanoma, head and neck, liver or kidney cancer.

The chain recombines TRBV15 with TRBJ1-5; no reliable D call. CDR3 length: 13 residues. V was pared by 3 bases and J by 3 bases, with 6 bases between. Germline lookup yields CDR1 LNHNV and CDR2 YYDKDF (reference sequence). DNA for the CDR3: TGTGCCACCAGCAGTACCCTCAATCAGCCCCAGCATTTT. Its protein product is CATSSTLNQPQHF.

This chain uses TRBV12-5 with TRBJ2-7, with D unresolved. The V gene's germline CDR1 is LGHNT and CDR2 FRNRAP. This CDR3 is built from 10 residues. V shed 3 bases and J shed 7 bases, with 4 bases lying between them. In DNA, the CDR3 is TGTGCTAGTGGTTTTGAAGAGCAGTACTTC. Translation: CASGFEEQYF.

The V and J genes are TRBV5-1 and TRBJ2-7, with 8 positions matching TRBD1. Germline CDR1 and CDR2: SGHRS and YFSETQ. The J segment lost 6 bases and the V segment lost 5 bases, leaving 22 bases of the junction unmatched. The CDR3 length is 18 residues. In DNA, the CDR3 is TGCGCCAGCAGGCTAGAGAATGGACAGGGAGTTCCTCAGGGCGAGCAGTACTTC. As protein: CASRLENGQGVPQGEQYF.

The chain has TRBV11-2 and TRBJ2-7; 7 bases are a match to TRBD2. The V and J ends lost 4 bases and 1 base, in that order; junction bases with no gene match: 13. This CDR3 has 17 residues. Germline CDR1 is SGHAT and CDR2 is FQNNGV. CDR3: CASSYPMGGRRSYEQYF. For the CDR3, the DNA is TGTGCCAGCAGCTACCCCATGGGAGGGAGAAGATCCTACGAGCAGTACTTC.

The V gene is TRBV11-2, the J gene TRBJ2-1; maybe TRBD2 (5 bases). This CDR3 has 12 amino acids. Per the germline V gene, CDR1 is SGHAT and CDR2 is FQNNGV. V lost 2 bases to trimming and J lost 9 bases, with 8 bases between them. The CDR3 DNA reads TGTGCCAGCAGCTTAATGAGGGCTGAGCAGTTCTTC. Protein product: CASSLMRAEQFF.

This clone occurred a few times. For the CDR3, the DNA is TGTGCCAGCAGTTACTCTTTTTTGAGAGGAGATACGCAGTATTTT. Amino acids: CASSYSFLRGDTQYF. The chain employs TRBV6-5 and TRBJ2-3; D remains ambiguous. The CDR3 totals 15 residues. Germline V gene lookup returns CDR1 MNHEY and CDR2 SVGAGI. With 0 bases removed from V and 5 bases from J, the gap between germline ends came to 12 bases.

CDR3 in DNA: TGCGCCAGCAGCCAAACCCCGGGACAGTTCTCTGGAAACACCATATATTTT. Translating gives CASSQTPGQFSGNTIYF. V and J are TRBV5-1 and TRBJ1-3, with 7 bases that match TRBD1. CDR3 length equals 17 residues. CDR1 and CDR2 (germline): SGHRS, YFSETQ. The ends lost 4 bases at V and 0 bases at J; junction bases unmatched: 10.

The chain employs TRBV25-1 and TRBJ2-6, with D unresolved. Trimming took 4 bases from V and 13 from J, leaving 8 bases between them. This CDR3 is built from 11 residues. Looked up from germline, CDR1 is MGHDK and CDR2 is SYGVNS. The CDR3 DNA reads as TGTGCCAGCAGTGGATCACGGGTCCTGACTTTC. The encoded protein is CASSGSRVLTF.

The chain has TRBV6-1 and TRBJ1-4, with D unclear. The CDR3 covers 11 residues. Trimming stripped 7 bases from V and 5 bases from J, with 5 bases between. The V gene's germline CDR1 is MNHNS and CDR2 SASEGT. DNA of the CDR3: TGTGCCAGCAACACAAATGAAAAACTGTTTTTT. Residues: CASNTNEKLFF.